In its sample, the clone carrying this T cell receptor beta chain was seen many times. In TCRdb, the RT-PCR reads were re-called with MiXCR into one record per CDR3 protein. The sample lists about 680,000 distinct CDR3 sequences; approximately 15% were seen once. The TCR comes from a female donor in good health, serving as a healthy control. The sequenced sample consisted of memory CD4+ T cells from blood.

CDR3 nucleotide sequence: TGTGCCAGCAGTTTCGCGGGAGGTGCCGGGGATACGCAGTATTTT. Its protein product is CASSFAGGAGDTQYF. The chain has TRBV12-3 or TRBV12-4 and TRBJ2-3, with 8 bases matching TRBD2. The CDR3 consists of 15 residues. V shed 3 bases and J 6 bases; nucleotides not matched to a gene: 8.